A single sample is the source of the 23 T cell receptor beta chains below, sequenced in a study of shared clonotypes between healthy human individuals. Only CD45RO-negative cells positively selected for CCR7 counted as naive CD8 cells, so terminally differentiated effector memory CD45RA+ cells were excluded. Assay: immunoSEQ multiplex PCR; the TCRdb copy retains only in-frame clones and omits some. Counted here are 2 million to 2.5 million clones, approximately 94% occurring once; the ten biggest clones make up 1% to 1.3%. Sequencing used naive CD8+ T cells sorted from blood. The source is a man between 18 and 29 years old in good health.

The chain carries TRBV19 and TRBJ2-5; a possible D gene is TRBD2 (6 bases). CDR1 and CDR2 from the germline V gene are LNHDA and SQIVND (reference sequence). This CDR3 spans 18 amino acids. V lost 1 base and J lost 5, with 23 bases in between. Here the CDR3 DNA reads TGTGCCAGTAGTATAGCCCTAGTATTTTGGGGGGAGGACGAGACCCAGTACTTC. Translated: CASSIALVFWGEDETQYF.

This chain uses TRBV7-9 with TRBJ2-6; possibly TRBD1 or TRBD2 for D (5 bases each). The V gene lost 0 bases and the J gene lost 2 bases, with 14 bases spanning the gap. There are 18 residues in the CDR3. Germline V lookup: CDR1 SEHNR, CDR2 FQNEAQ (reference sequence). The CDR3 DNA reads TGTGCCAGCAGCTTAGCGGGGGACCCCAGGGCTGGGGCCAACGTCCTGACTTTC. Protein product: CASSLAGDPRAGANVLTF.

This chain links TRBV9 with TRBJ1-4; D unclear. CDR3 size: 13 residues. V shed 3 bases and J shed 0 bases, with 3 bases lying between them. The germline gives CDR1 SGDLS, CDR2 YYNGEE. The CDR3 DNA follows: TGTGCCAGCAGCGCATCAACTAATGAAAAACTGTTTTTT. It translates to CASSASTNEKLFF. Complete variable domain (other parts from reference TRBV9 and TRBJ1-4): DSGVTQTPKHLITATGQRVTLRCSPRSGDLSVYWYQQSLDQGLQFLIQYYNGEERAKGNILERFSAQQFPDLHSELNLSSLELGDSALYFCASSASTNEKLFFGSGTQLSVL.

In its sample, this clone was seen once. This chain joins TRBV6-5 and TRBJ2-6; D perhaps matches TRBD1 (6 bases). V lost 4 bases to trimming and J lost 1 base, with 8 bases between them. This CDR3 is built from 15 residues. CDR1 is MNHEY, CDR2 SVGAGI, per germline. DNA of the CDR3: TGTGCCAGCAGTTCGGGACATTCTGGGGCCAACGTCCTGACTTTC. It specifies CASSSGHSGANVLTF.

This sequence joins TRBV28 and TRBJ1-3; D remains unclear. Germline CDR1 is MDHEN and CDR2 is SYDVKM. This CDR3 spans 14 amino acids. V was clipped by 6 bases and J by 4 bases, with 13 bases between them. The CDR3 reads CASSYSPEGNTIYF. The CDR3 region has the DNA TGTGCCAGCAGCTACTCCCCGGAGGGAAACACCATATATTTT.

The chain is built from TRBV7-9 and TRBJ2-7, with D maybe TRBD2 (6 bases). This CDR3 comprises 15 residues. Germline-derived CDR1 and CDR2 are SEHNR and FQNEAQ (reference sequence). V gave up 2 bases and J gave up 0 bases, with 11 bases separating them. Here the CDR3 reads CASSLWGESSYEQYF. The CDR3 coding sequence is TGTGCCAGCAGCTTATGGGGGGAGAGCTCCTACGAGCAGTACTTC.

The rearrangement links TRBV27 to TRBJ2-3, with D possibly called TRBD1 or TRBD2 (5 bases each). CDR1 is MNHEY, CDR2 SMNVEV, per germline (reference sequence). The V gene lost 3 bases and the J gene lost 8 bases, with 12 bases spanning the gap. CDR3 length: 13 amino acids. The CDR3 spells CASSLGDHGTQYF. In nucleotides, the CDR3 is TGTGCCAGCAGTTTGGGGGATCACGGTACGCAGTATTTT.

The CDR3 sequence: CASSVSGTGGYEQFF. DNA of the CDR3: TGTGCCAGCAGCGTTTCCGGGACAGGGGGCTATGAGCAGTTCTTC. The chain combines TRBV9 with TRBJ2-1; 12 bases fit TRBD1. V was clipped by 2 bases and J by 8 bases; unmatched bases: 5. The CDR3 is 15 residues long. The germline CDR1 and CDR2 sequences are SGDLS and YYNGEE.

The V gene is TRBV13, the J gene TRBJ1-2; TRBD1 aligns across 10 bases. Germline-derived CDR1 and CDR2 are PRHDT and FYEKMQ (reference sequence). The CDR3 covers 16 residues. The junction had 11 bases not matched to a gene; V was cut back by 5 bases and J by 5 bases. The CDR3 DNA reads TGTGCCAGCAGCCCAGATCGGACAGGGGGAGAGTATGGCTACACCTTC. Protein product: CASSPDRTGGEYGYTF.

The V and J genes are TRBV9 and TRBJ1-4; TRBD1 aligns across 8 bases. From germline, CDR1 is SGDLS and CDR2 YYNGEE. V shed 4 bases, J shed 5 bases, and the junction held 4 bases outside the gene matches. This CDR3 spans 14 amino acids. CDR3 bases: TGTGCCAGCAGCAGAAACAGGGGGAATGAAAAACTGTTTTTT. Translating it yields CASSRNRGNEKLFF.

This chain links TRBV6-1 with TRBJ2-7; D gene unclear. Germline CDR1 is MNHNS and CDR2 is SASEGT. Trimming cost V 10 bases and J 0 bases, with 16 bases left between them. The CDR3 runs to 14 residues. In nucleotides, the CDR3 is TGTGCCACCTCGATTAGAGGCAGCTCCTACGAGCAGTACTTC. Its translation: CATSIRGSSYEQYF.

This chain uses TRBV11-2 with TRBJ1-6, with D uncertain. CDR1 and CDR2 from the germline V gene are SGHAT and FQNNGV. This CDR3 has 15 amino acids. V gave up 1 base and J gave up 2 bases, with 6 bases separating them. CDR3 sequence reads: CASSLGDAYNSPLHF. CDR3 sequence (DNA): TGTGCCAGCAGCTTAGGCGATGCCTATAATTCACCCCTCCACTTT.

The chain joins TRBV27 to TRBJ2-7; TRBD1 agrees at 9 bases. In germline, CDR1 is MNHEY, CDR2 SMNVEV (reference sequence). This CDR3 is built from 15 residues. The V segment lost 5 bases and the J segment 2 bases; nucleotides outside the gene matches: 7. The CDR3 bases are TGTGCCAGCAGTCCCACAGGGGGCCTTACCTACGAGCAGTACTTC. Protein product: CASSPTGGLTYEQYF.

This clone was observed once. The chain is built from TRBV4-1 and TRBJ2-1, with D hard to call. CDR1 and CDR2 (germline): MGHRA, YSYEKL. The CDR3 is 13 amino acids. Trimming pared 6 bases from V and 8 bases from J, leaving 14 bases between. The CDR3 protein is CASRRGPGDEQFF. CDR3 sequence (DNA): TGCGCCAGCAGACGCGGACCGGGCGATGAGCAGTTCTTC.

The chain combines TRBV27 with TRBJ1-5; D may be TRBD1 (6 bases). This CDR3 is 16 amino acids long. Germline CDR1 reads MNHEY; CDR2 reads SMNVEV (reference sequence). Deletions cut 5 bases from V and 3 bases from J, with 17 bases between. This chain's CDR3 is CASSPGAGELNQPQHF. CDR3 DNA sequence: TGTGCCAGCAGTCCCGGGGCAGGGGAACTCAATCAGCCCCAGCATTTT.

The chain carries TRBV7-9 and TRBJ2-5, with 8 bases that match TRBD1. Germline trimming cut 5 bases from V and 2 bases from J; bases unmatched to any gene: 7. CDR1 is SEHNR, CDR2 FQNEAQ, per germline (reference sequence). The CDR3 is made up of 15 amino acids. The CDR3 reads CASSENGQGQETQYF. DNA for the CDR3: TGTGCCAGCAGCGAGAATGGACAGGGACAAGAGACCCAGTACTTC.

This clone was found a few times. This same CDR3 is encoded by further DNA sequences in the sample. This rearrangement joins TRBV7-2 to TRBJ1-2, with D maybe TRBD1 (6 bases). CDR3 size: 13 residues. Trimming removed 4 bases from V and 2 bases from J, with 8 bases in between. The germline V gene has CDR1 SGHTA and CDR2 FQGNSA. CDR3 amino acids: CASSSGQNYGYTF. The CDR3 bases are TGTGCCAGCAGCTCCGGACAGAACTATGGCTACACCTTC.

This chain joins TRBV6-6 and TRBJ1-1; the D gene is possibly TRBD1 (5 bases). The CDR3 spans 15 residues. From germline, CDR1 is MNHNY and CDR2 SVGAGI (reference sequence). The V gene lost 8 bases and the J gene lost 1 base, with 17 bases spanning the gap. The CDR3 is CASDPLFGTNTEAFF. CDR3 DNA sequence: TGTGCCAGCGATCCCCTATTTGGGACGAACACTGAAGCTTTCTTT.

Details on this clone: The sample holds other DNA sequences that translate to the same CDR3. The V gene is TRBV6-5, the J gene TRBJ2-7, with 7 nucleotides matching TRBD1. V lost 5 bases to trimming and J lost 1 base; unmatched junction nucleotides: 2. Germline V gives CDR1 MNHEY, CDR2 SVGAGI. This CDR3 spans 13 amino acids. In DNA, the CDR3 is TGTGCCAGCAGTCTGACAGGGTCCTACGAGCAGTACTTC. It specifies CASSLTGSYEQYF.

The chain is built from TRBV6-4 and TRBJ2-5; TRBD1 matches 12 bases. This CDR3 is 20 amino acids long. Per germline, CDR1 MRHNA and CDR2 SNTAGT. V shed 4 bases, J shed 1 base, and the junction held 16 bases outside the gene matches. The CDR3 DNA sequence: TGTGCCAGCAGTGTAGGTAAGGCGGGACAGGGGGCCATCAGCCAAGAGACCCAGTACTTC. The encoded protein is CASSVGKAGQGAISQETQYF.

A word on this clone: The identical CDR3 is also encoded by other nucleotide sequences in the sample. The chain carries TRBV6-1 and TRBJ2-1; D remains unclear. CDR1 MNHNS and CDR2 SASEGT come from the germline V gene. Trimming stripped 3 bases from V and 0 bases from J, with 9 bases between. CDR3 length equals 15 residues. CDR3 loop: CASSEDPSSYNEQFF. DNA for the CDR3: TGTGCCAGCAGTGAGGACCCGAGCTCCTACAATGAGCAGTTCTTC.

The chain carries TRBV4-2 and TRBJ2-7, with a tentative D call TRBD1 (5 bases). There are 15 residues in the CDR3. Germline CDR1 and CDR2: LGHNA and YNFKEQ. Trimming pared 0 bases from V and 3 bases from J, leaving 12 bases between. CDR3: CASSQDRTQFYEQYF. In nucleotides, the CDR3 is TGTGCCAGCAGCCAAGACCGGACACAATTCTACGAGCAGTACTTC.

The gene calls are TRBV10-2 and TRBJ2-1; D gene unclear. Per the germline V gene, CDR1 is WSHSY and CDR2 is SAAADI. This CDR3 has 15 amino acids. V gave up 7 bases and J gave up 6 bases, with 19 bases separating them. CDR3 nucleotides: TGCGCCAGCATCCCCCCCAGGAACAGTAGCAATGAGCAGTTCTTC. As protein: CASIPPRNSSNEQFF.